The source of this TCR beta chain is a study of identical twins. Study observations and caveats: Interpretation of the results relied on cross-sectional statistical analysis and not on following the same donors.

Healthy Caucasians supplied all donations. This clonotype was seen ten or more times. Its specificity is not known. TCRdb re-called the 5' RACE reads with MiXCR, one entry per CDR3 protein. Seen here are 1.5 million to 2 million distinct CDR3 sequences, less than 40% observed once, and the top ten hold 0.25% to 0.3%. The material sequenced was cord blood. The sequence derives from a newborn girl in good health.

CDR3 nucleotide sequence: TGCAGTGCTAGAGGGAACGAGCAGTACTTC. Translation gives CSARGNEQYF. The J gene is TRBJ2-7, the V gene TRBV20-1; no clear D. CDR3 length: 10 residues. V was cut by 1 base and J by 5 bases, with 3 bases left in between. The germline CDR1 and CDR2 sequences are DFQATT and SNEGSKA (reference sequence).